This T cell receptor beta chain was identified during a study of T cell responses to AZD1222 COVID-19 vaccine. Study-wide findings and caveats: Mostly white British, mostly female donors; authors suggested clonal diversity may be underestimated. Every sample of the repertoires postdated the peak T cell response.

Notes on this clone: Its antigen is unidentified.

Repertoires were generated with immunoSEQ multiplex PCR, while TCRdb's copy carries only in-frame clones and drops some. The data contain approximately 100,000 clones, over 85% of them singletons. The receptor comes from an adult in good health. The source material was peripheral blood, sampled on day 0 of AZD1222 vaccination.

The CDR3 coding sequence is TGTGCCAGCAGCCCGCAACTCTCAGATACGCAGTATTTT. Its translation: CASSPQLSDTQYF. V is TRBV3-1 (or the pseudogene TRBV3-2) and J is TRBJ2-3; no definite D call. Germline V CDR1 and CDR2: LGHDT, YNNKEL (reference sequence). Trimming cost V 4 bases and J 4 bases, with 9 bases left between them. The CDR3 consists of 13 residues.